The 14 T cell receptor beta chains given below trace back to one sample, sequenced in a study of CD8 T cells in Susac syndrome. Reverse transcription of roughly 0.5 to 1 ug RNA was carried out with random hexamers. TCRdb reprocessed the immunoSEQ multiplex PCR reads with MiXCR, giving one entry per CDR3 protein. The sample yields some 170,000 distinct CDR3 sequences, 85% to 95% seen once. Sequenced material: CD4+ T cells from PBMCs. The receptors were gathered from a human donor in good health.

V is TRBV5-1 and J is TRBJ1-1; possible D gene TRBD1, 6 bases. This CDR3 has 19 amino acids. From germline, CDR1 is SGHRS and CDR2 YFSETQ. The V end was cut by 0 bases, the J end by 3 bases, with 24 bases between. CDR3: CASSLVPGGPWGSYTEAFF. CDR3 DNA sequence: TGCGCCAGCAGCTTGGTCCCGGGGGGGCCCTGGGGGTCTTACACTGAAGCTTTCTTT.

This sequence joins TRBV3-1 and TRBJ1-2, with TRBD1 matching 9 bases. The junction had 7 bases not matched to a gene; V was cut back by 4 bases and J by 7 bases. This CDR3 contains 14 residues. Germline CDR1 LGHDT, CDR2 YNNKEL (reference sequence). The DNA of the CDR3 is TGTGCCAGCAGCCCCATGGACAGGGGAAGTGGCTACACCTTC. Translated, it gives CASSPMDRGSGYTF.

The J gene is TRBJ2-1, the V gene TRBV19, with 8 bases that match TRBD1. The CDR3 totals 14 residues. J was trimmed by 5 bases and V by 3 bases; bases with no gene match: 3. Germline V gene lookup returns CDR1 LNHDA and CDR2 SQIVND (reference sequence). CDR3 sequence: CASSMGDRNNEQFF. CDR3 DNA: TGTGCCAGTAGTATGGGGGACAGGAACAATGAGCAGTTCTTC.

The chain carries TRBV29-1 and TRBJ2-3; D is unresolved. CDR1 is SQVTM, CDR2 ANQGSEA, per germline. Between the trimmed V and J ends, which lost 5 bases and 1 base, there was a span of 7 bases. This CDR3 region has 12 residues. The CDR3 loop reads CSVPQGTDTQYF. As DNA, the CDR3 is TGCAGCGTTCCCCAGGGCACAGATACGCAGTATTTT.

The chain couples TRBV6-2 or TRBV6-3 to TRBJ2-3; no definite D call. Germline assignment: CDR1 MNHEY and CDR2 SVGEGT. Trimming cost V 1 base and J 3 bases, with 14 bases left between them. The CDR3 totals 16 residues. CDR3 region: CASSYYLASRTDTQYF. For the CDR3, the DNA is TGTGCCAGCAGTTACTACTTGGCCTCCCGGACAGATACGCAGTATTTT.

V and J are TRBV4-2 and TRBJ1-4; tentative D call: TRBD1 (5 bases). The germline gives CDR1 LGHNA, CDR2 YNFKEQ. Trimming took 0 bases from V and 4 from J, leaving 12 bases between them. The CDR3 spans 16 residues. The CDR3, as DNA: TGTGCCAGCAGCCAAGATGGTGACAGCCTTAATGAAAAACTGTTTTTT. Translated: CASSQDGDSLNEKLFF.

V and J are TRBV2 and TRBJ1-2; no clear D gene. CDR1 is SNHLY, CDR2 FYNNEI, per germline. Trimming removed 6 bases from V and 10 bases from J, with 9 bases in between. This CDR3 has 10 residues. Here the CDR3 reads CASSLQLYTF. The DNA for the CDR3 is TGTGCCAGCAGCCTCCAACTCTACACCTTC.

In DNA form, the CDR3 reads TGTGCCAGCAATCAGGGCGGATTGAACACTGAAGCTTTCTTT. This codes for CASNQGGLNTEAFF. The chain recombines TRBV27 with TRBJ1-1, with D possibly TRBD1 on 5 matching bases. This CDR3 contains 14 residues. Trimming took 7 bases from V and 0 from J, leaving 12 bases between them. The V gene's germline CDR1 is MNHEY and CDR2 SMNVEV (reference sequence).

The chain couples TRBV5-1 to TRBJ2-7; D is undetermined. Germline CDR1 and CDR2: SGHRS and YFSETQ. Trimming pared 4 bases from V and 3 bases from J, leaving 17 bases between. The CDR3 contains 15 residues. The DNA for the CDR3 is TGCGCCAGCAGCGAACAAGGATTGCCCAACTACGAGCAGTACTTC. Translation: CASSEQGLPNYEQYF. The whole variable domain, remainder taken from reference TRBV5-1 and TRBJ2-7, is KAGVTQTPRYLIKTRGQQVTLSCSPISGHRSVSWYQQTPGQGLQFLFEYFSETQRNKGNFPGRFSGRQFSNSRSEMNVSTLELGDSALYLCASSEQGLPNYEQYFGPGTRLTVT.

This chain links TRBV5-1 with TRBJ1-4; 9 bases align to TRBD1. The V gene's germline CDR1 is SGHRS and CDR2 YFSETQ. The CDR3 has 15 amino acids. Germline trimming cut 3 bases from V and 0 bases from J; bases unmatched to any gene: 0. The CDR3 reads CASSWTGATNEKLFF. As DNA, the CDR3 is TGCGCCAGCAGCTGGACAGGGGCAACTAATGAAAAACTGTTTTTT.

V and J are TRBV18 and TRBJ2-5; no clear D. Germline V gene sequence: CDR1 KGHSH, CDR2 LQKENI. V was clipped by 2 bases and J by 2 bases, with 6 bases between them. This CDR3 region has 13 residues. CDR3 sequence: CASSPNQQETQYF. CDR3 bases: TGTGCCAGCTCACCAAACCAGCAAGAGACCCAGTACTTC.

The J gene is TRBJ2-6, the V gene TRBV27; 7 nucleotides agree with TRBD1. CDR3 length: 14 amino acids. V shed 6 bases, J shed 12 bases, and the junction held 11 bases outside the gene matches. The germline V gene encodes CDR1 MNHEY and CDR2 SMNVEV (reference sequence). CDR3 in amino acids: CASRAPQGSGVLTF. The DNA of the CDR3 is TGTGCCAGCAGAGCCCCACAGGGGTCGGGCGTCCTGACTTTC.

The chain carries TRBV9 and TRBJ2-2; 8 bases fit TRBD1. CDR1 is SGDLS, CDR2 YYNGEE, per germline. Unmatched junction bases numbered 5, after V lost 0 bases and J lost 7 bases. This CDR3 region has 15 residues. Here the CDR3 reads CASSVAGTGLGELFF. In DNA, the CDR3 is TGTGCCAGCAGCGTAGCAGGGACAGGCCTCGGGGAGCTGTTTTTT.

V and J are TRBV3-1 and TRBJ1-5, with no clear D. Deletions cut 5 bases from V and 6 bases from J, with 11 bases between. Germline lookup yields CDR1 LGHDT and CDR2 YNNKEL (reference sequence). The CDR3 is 13 amino acids. The CDR3 here is CASSWGRGQPQHF. In DNA, the CDR3 is TGTGCCAGCAGCTGGGGTCGCGGTCAGCCCCAGCATTTT.